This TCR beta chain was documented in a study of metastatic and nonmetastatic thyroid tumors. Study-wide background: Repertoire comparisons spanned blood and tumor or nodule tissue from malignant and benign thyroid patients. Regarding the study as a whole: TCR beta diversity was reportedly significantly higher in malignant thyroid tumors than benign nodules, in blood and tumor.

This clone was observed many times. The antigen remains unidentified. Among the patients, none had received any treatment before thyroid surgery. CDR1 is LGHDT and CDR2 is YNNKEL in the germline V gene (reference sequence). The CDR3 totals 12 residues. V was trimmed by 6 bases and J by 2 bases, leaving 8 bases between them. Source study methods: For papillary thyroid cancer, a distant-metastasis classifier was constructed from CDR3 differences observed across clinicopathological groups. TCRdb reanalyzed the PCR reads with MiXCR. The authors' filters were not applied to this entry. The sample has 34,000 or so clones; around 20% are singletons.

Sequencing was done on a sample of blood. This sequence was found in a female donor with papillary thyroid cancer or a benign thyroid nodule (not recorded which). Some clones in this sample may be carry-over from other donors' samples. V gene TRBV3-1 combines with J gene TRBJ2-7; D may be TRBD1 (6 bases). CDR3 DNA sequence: TGTGCCAGCAGTGGGGGCGCCTACGAGCAGTACTTC. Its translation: CASSGGAYEQYF.